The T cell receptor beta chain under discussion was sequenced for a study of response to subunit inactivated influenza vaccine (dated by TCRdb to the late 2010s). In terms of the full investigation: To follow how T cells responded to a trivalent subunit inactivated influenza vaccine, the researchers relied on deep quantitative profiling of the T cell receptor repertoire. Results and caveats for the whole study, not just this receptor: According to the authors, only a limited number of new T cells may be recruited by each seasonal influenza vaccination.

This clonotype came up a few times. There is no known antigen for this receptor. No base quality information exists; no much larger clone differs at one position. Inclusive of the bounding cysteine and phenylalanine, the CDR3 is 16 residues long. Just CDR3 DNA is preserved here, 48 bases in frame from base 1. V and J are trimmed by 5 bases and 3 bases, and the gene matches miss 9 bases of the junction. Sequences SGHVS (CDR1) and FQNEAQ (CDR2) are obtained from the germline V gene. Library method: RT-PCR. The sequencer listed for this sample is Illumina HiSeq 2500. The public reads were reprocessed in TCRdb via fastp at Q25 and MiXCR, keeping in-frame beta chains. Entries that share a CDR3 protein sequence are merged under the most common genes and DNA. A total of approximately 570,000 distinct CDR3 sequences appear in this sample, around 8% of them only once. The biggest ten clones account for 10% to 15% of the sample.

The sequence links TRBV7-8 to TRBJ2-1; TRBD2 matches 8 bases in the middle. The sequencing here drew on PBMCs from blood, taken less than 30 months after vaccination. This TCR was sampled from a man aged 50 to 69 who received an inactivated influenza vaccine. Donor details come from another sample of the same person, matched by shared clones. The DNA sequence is TGTGCCAGCAGCCTTCAACTAGCGGCCGGCTACAATGAGCAGTTCTTC. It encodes CASSLQLAAGYNEQFF.